This T cell receptor (beta chain) was profiled in a study of early T cells in non-severe SARS-CoV-2 infection. Whole-study context: It was bulk RNA from unsorted whole blood that was sequenced, and the chains were unpaired.

Attached unique molecular identifiers marked individual cDNA molecules. TCRdb reanalysed the 5' RACE reads using MiXCR and keeps one entry per CDR3 protein. The sample has approximately 77,000 distinct CDR3 sequences; about 5% are singletons. CDR1 and CDR2 from the germline V gene are KGHSH and LQKENI. The V and J ends lost 1 base and 3 bases respectively, with 13 bases between them. This CDR3 has 16 residues. This clonotype was observed at least ten times. Antigen specificity is unknown. Broader study findings: The matching step, a VDJdb search, favored anti-spike CD8 responses and missed private and CD4 specificities.

Here the sequenced sample was whole blood, taken at baseline. The TCR was taken from an adult who was a healthcare worker with PCR-confirmed SARS-CoV-2 infection or an uninfected control (not recorded which). This chain uses TRBV18 with TRBJ2-1; D is tentatively TRBD1 or TRBD2 (7 bases each). The CDR3, as DNA: TGTGCCAGCTCACCACGGGAGGGGACAGACTACAATGAGCAGTTCTTC. It encodes CASSPREGTDYNEQFF.